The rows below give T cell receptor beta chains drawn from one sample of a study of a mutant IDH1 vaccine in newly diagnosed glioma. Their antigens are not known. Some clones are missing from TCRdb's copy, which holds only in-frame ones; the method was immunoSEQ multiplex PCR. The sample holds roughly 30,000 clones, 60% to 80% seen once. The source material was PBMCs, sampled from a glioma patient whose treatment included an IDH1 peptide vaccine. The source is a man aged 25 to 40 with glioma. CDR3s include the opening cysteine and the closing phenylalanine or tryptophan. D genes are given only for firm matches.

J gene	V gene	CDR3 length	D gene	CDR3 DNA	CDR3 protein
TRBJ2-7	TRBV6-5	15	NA	TGTGCCAGCAGTTACTTGCCCCTTATGGGTTACGAGCAGTACTTC	CASSYLPLMGYEQYF
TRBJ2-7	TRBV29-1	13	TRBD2	TGCAGCGCACTAGCGGGAGGGTTAAACGAGCAGTACTTC	CSALAGGLNEQYF
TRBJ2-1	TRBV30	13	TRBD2	TGTGCCTGGGGAGCGGGAGTCTACAATGAGCAGTTCTTC	CAWGAGVYNEQFF
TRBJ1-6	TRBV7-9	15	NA	TGTGCCAGCAGCTTACTTACAGGGCAGAATTCACCCCTCCACTTT	CASSLLTGQNSPLHF
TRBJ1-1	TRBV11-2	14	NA	TGTGCCAGCAGCTTAGATTCTCGTTCCGAGGAAGCTTTCTTT	CASSLDSRSEEAFF
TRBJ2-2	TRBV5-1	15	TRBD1	TGCGCCAGCAGCCCCGGGACAGGGGACACCGGGGAGCTGTTTTTT	CASSPGTGDTGELFF
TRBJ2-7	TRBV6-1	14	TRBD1	TGTGCCAGCAGTCGACAGGGTAGGGACTACGAGCAGTACTTC	CASSRQGRDYEQYF
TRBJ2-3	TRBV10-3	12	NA	TGTGCCATCAGTGAGAGCACAGATACGCAGTATTTT	CAISESTDTQYF
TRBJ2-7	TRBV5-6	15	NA	TGTGCCAGCAGCTTTGTGGGTGGGCCTAACAAAGAGCAGTACTTC	CASSFVGGPNKEQYF
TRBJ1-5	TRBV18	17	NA	TGTGCCAGCTCACCCGTTTCTTTCGAGGAGAGCAATCAGCCCCAGCATTTT	CASSPVSFEESNQPQHF
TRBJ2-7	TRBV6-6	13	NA	TGTGCCAGCACCGCAGGGTGGGGCTACGAGCAGTACTTC	CASTAGWGYEQYF